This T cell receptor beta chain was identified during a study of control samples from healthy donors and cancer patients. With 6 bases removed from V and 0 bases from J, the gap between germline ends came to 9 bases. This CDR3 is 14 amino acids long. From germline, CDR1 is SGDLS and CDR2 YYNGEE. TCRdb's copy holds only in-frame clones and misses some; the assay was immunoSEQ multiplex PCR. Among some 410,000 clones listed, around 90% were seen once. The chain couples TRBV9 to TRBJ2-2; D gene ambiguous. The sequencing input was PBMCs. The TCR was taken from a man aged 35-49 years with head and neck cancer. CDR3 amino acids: CASTLDANTGELFF. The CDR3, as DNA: TGTGCCAGCACCCTTGACGCGAACACCGGGGAGCTGTTTTTT.